A selection of T cell receptor beta chains follows, all from one sample in a study of blood T cell repertoires in COVID-19. TCRdb's table, derived via immunoSEQ multiplex PCR, lists solely in-frame clones and lacks some. The sample holds a few hundred thousand clones; around 80% are singletons and the top ten take less than 3.5%. The sample taken for sequencing was peripheral blood. These receptors all come from a woman under 30 with acute or convalescent COVID-19. The CDR3 runs from the conserved cysteine through the conserved F or W. Each record gives: D gene, V gene, J gene, clone size, CDR3 protein, CDR3 DNA. A D gene is named only where the DNA matches it firmly. Only part of the rows carry a size: once, few, many, or a class if the clone is expanded.

>TRBD2|TRBV2|TRBJ2-5|-
CASTPLAGNQETQYF
TGTGCCAGCACCCCACTAGCGGGGAACCAAGAGACCCAGTACTTC
>TRBD2|TRBV28|TRBJ2-7|-
CASSFQLAGVNEQYF
TGTGCCAGCAGTTTTCAGCTAGCGGGAGTAAACGAGCAGTACTTC
>-|TRBV19|TRBJ1-2|-
CASSILGGINGYTF
TGTGCCAGTAGTATCCTGGGGGGGATCAATGGCTACACCTTC
>-|TRBV7-2|TRBJ1-2|-
CASSLGQGSGYGYTF
TGTGCCAGCAGCTTAGGGCAGGGTAGTGGCTATGGCTACACCTTC
>TRBD1|TRBV6-4|TRBJ2-2|many
CASSAGTGDTGELFF
TGTGCCAGCAGTGCCGGGACAGGGGACACCGGGGAGCTGTTTTTT
>-|TRBV10-1|TRBJ1-3|few
CASSPHRTGPLSGNTIYF
TGCGCCAGCAGTCCCCACCGTACAGGGCCTCTCTCTGGAAACACCATATATTTT
>-|TRBV30|TRBJ2-7|-
CAWRGAGLREQYF
TGTGCCTGGAGAGGGGCAGGGTTACGGGAGCAGTACTTC
>-|TRBV21-1|TRBJ2-3|few
CASSKRGLSGAIPSTDTQYF
TGTGCCAGCAGCAAAAGGGGCCTATCAGGGGCGATCCCTAGCACAGATACGCAGTATTTT
>-|TRBV7-2|TRBJ2-7|-
CASSKGGYEQYF
TGTGCCAGCAGCAAGGGGGGGTACGAGCAGTACTTC
>TRBD2|TRBV4-1|TRBJ2-1|few
CASSQGERAGAREQFF
TGCGCCAGCAGCCAAGGGGAGCGAGCGGGGGCCAGGGAGCAGTTCTTC
>TRBD2|TRBV7-8|TRBJ2-5|-
CASSQRTSRQETQYF
TGTGCCAGCAGCCAGAGGACTAGCCGCCAAGAGACCCAGTACTTC
>-|TRBV13|TRBJ1-2|-
CASSASGRYGYTF
TGTGCCAGCAGCGCTTCAGGGAGGTATGGCTACACCTTC
>TRBD1|TRBV5-1|TRBJ1-2|-
CASSLTGALYGYTF
TGCGCCAGCAGCTTGACAGGGGCCCTCTATGGCTACACCTTC
>-|TRBV19|TRBJ1-3|-
CASSMSGQAPSGNTIYF
TGTGCCAGTAGTATGAGTGGGCAGGCACCCTCTGGAAACACCATATATTTT
>-|TRBV21-1|TRBJ2-5|-
CASSFRGPGLAGVLVETQYF
TGTGCCAGCAGCTTCCGAGGGCCGGGACTAGCGGGAGTTTTGGTTGAGACCCAGTACTTC
>-|TRBV29-1|TRBJ2-7|-
CSGQDYYEQYF
TGCAGCGGTCAGGACTACTACGAGCAGTACTTC
>-|TRBV27|TRBJ2-1|-
CASSLWGEYNEQFF
TGTGCCAGCAGTTTATGGGGAGAGTACAATGAGCAGTTCTTC
>-|TRBV19|TRBJ2-7|once
CASSIRSSGGTLYEQYF
TGTGCCAGTAGTATCCGATCCTCCGGCGGGACCCTCTACGAGCAGTACTTC